The 29 T cell receptor beta chains presented below share a single source sample, sequenced in a study of T-cell memory formation after mild COVID-19. TCRdb used MiXCR to reprocess the 5' RACE reads, holding one entry per CDR3 protein. Of roughly 620,000 distinct CDR3 sequences listed, about a sixth are singletons. Sequencing was performed on PBMCs or a T cell subset sorted from them (not recorded which). Receptor source: an adult woman who had mild COVID-19 (a few samples of this study predate the infection). Cell type and time point are not known.

The V call is TRBV7-2, the J call TRBJ2-7; tentatively, D is TRBD2 (6 bases). This CDR3 has 16 residues. Germline values: CDR1 SGHTA, CDR2 FQGNSA. The V end was cut by 0 bases, the J end by 1 base, with 13 bases between. The CDR3 loop is CASSLATSAGSYEQYF. CDR3 bases: TGTGCCAGCAGCTTAGCGACATCTGCGGGATCCTACGAGCAGTACTTC. The entire variable domain, with the rest obtained from reference TRBV7-2 and TRBJ2-7, is as follows: GAGVSQSPSNKVTEKGKDVELRCDPISGHTALYWYRQSLGQGLEFLIYFQGNSAPDKSGLPSDRFSAERTGGSVSTLTIQRTQQEDSAVYLCASSLATSAGSYEQYFGPGTRLTVT.

In its sample, this clonotype was seen a few times. The rearrangement joins TRBV24-1 to TRBJ2-1, with 8 bases aligning to TRBD2. The V gene end was trimmed by 2 bases and the J gene end by 2 bases; junction bases not matched to a gene: 4. The V gene's germline CDR1 is KGHDR and CDR2 SFDVKD. There are 16 residues in the CDR3. CDR3 in amino acids: CATSDSGTRTYNEQFF. CDR3 in DNA: TGTGCCACCAGTGATTCCGGGACTAGGACCTACAATGAGCAGTTCTTC.

The chain joins TRBV11-3 to TRBJ2-1; possibly TRBD2 for D (5 bases). Germline assignment: CDR1 SGHNT and CDR2 YENEEA. Trimming removed 0 bases at V and 0 bases at J, with 12 bases between. The CDR3 covers 17 residues. CDR3 region: CASSLDGGVASYNEQFF. The CDR3 nucleotides read TGTGCCAGCAGCTTAGATGGAGGAGTTGCCTCCTACAATGAGCAGTTCTTC.

V is TRBV3-1 and J is TRBJ2-6, with unresolved D. This CDR3 is 16 amino acids long. V was cut by 4 bases and J by 2 bases, with 12 bases left in between. Germline V gene lookup returns CDR1 LGHDT and CDR2 YNNKEL (reference sequence). CDR3 sequence: CASSLRTAAGANVLTF. The CDR3 DNA reads as TGTGCCAGCAGCCTTCGGACCGCCGCTGGGGCCAACGTCCTGACTTTC.

This clonotype was counted only a few times. The chain is built from TRBV20-1 and TRBJ1-5; D gene unclear. Germline-derived CDR1 and CDR2 are DFQATT and SNEGSKA (reference sequence). Trimming removed 8 bases from V and 7 bases from J, with 15 bases in between. The CDR3 sequence is 12 residues long. The CDR3, as DNA: TGCAGTACCGGACGCCGGGAGCAGCCCCAGCATTTT. Its translation: CSTGRREQPQHF.

The chain couples TRBV7-2 to TRBJ1-1; 7 bases match TRBD1. This CDR3 is built from 13 residues. Germline V gene data show CDR1 as SGHTA and CDR2 as FQGNSA. Trimming took 4 bases from V and 5 from J; bases not matched to a gene: 4. CDR3 in DNA: TGTGCCAGCAGCTCCGGACAGGTGACTGAAGCTTTCTTT. It specifies CASSSGQVTEAFF.

This clonotype was found a few times. V usage is TRBV12-3 or TRBV12-4 and J usage is TRBJ1-1; D gene unclear. With 5 bases removed from V and 1 base from J, the gap between germline ends came to 5 bases. CDR3 size: 12 residues. The DNA for the CDR3 is TGTGCCAGCAGTGAGCAGAACACTGAAGCTTTCTTT. Amino acid sequence: CASSEQNTEAFF.

The V call is TRBV20-1, the J call TRBJ2-3; D may correspond to TRBD1 or TRBD2 (6 bases each). In germline, CDR1 is DFQATT, CDR2 SNEGSKA (reference sequence). The CDR3 has 14 residues. Trimming removed 2 bases from V and 1 base from J, with 10 bases in between. The CDR3 is CSARRGPGTDTQYF. The CDR3 DNA sequence: TGCAGTGCTAGACGGGGGCCTGGCACAGATACGCAGTATTTT.

This clonotype occurred a few times. This chain joins TRBV27 and TRBJ2-1; D is perhaps TRBD1 (6 bases). Germline CDR1 and CDR2: MNHEY and SMNVEV (reference sequence). This CDR3 spans 13 amino acids. V gave up 5 bases and J gave up 8 bases, with 13 bases separating them. This CDR3 is CASSLRTVDEQFF. CDR3 DNA: TGTGCCAGCAGTCTGCGGACAGTTGATGAGCAGTTCTTC.

The V and J genes are TRBV20-1 and TRBJ2-1, with D tentatively TRBD1 (6 bases). V gave up 8 bases and J gave up 3 bases, with 14 bases separating them. Germline CDR1 DFQATT, CDR2 SNEGSKA (reference sequence). The CDR3 sequence is 13 residues long. The CDR3 nucleotides are TGCAGTACAGGACAGTCCGGCTACAATGAGCAGTTCTTC. It translates to CSTGQSGYNEQFF.

This clonotype was recorded a few times. V gene TRBV4-1 combines with J gene TRBJ2-7; D is ambiguous. The CDR3 length is 15 residues. Germline values: CDR1 MGHRA, CDR2 YSYEKL. The V end was cut by 0 bases, the J end by 6 bases, with 15 bases between. The DNA of the CDR3 is TGCGCCAGCAGCCAAGATATTCTTGGGCCGATCGAGCAGTACTTC. Protein: CASSQDILGPIEQYF.

This clonotype was seen a handful of times. The chain employs TRBV7-2 and TRBJ1-5, with TRBD1 matching over 8 bases. The V gene's germline CDR1 is SGHTA and CDR2 FQGNSA. Trimming took 3 bases from V and 0 from J; bases not matched to a gene: 1. The CDR3 extends over 15 amino acids. The CDR3 sequence: CASSLDRASNQPQHF. CDR3 DNA: TGTGCCAGCAGCTTGGACAGGGCTAGCAATCAGCCCCAGCATTTT.

This clonotype was recorded at least ten times. The chain recombines TRBV20-1 with TRBJ2-3, with no clear D. Germline V gene data show CDR1 as DFQATT and CDR2 as SNEGSKA (reference sequence). The V end was cut by 4 bases, the J end by 14 bases, with 13 bases between. This CDR3 has 10 amino acids. The CDR3 here is CSAMSAPWYF. The CDR3 nucleotides read TGCAGTGCTATGAGCGCGCCTTGGTATTTT.

The chain employs TRBV20-1 and TRBJ2-1, with D possibly matching TRBD2 (7 bases). CDR3 length: 18 residues. V gave up 8 bases and J gave up 0 bases, with 26 bases separating them. From germline, CDR1 is DFQATT and CDR2 SNEGSKA (reference sequence). CDR3: CSTPREGHTINSYNEQFF. The CDR3, as DNA: TGCAGTACCCCGAGGGAGGGACACACAATCAACTCCTACAATGAGCAGTTCTTC.

This clonotype appeared a few times. The V gene is TRBV29-1, the J gene TRBJ2-7; a weak D match, TRBD2 (6 bases). The CDR3 sequence is 13 residues long. Looked up from germline, CDR1 is SQVTM and CDR2 is ANQGSEA. V gave up 0 bases and J gave up 3 bases, with 9 bases separating them. In nucleotides, the CDR3 is TGCAGCGTTGAAGACGGGAGTTACTACGAGCAGTACTTC. This encodes CSVEDGSYYEQYF.

This sequence joins TRBV14 and TRBJ1-2; D gene unclear. Germline V gene sequence: CDR1 SGHDN, CDR2 FVKESK. V lost 4 bases and J lost 1, with 19 bases in between. CDR3 length: 17 amino acids. In DNA form, the CDR3 reads TGTGCCAGCAGCCCAGATGGAACGGAGCTACTTAACTATGGCTACACCTTC. It translates to CASSPDGTELLNYGYTF.

This clonotype turned up a few times. This chain uses TRBV7-2 with TRBJ2-7; D remains unclear. CDR3 length equals 15 residues. The germline V gene encodes CDR1 SGHTA and CDR2 FQGNSA. Trimming left V 0 bases short and J 1 base short, with 10 bases between. The CDR3 DNA follows: TGTGCCAGCAGCTTAGCTCGCCACCCGTCCTACGAGCAGTACTTC. The encoded protein is CASSLARHPSYEQYF.

This clonotype turned up a few times. V gene TRBV11-2 combines with J gene TRBJ2-7; the D is unclear. V was clipped by 1 base and J by 0 bases, with 16 bases between them. The germline gives CDR1 SGHAT, CDR2 FQNNGV. CDR3 size: 17 residues. This CDR3 is CASSLVPSLPSSYEQYF. For the CDR3, the DNA is TGTGCCAGCAGCTTAGTTCCTTCACTTCCCAGCTCCTACGAGCAGTACTTC.

This clonotype was counted many times. The chain has TRBV15 and TRBJ2-7, with a possible D match to TRBD2 (5 bases). V was trimmed by 5 bases and J by 7 bases, leaving 18 bases between them. CDR3 size: 14 residues. Germline V lookup: CDR1 LNHNV, CDR2 YYDKDF (reference sequence). The CDR3 spells CATSSQGLLGEQYF. The CDR3 DNA reads TGTGCCACCAGCTCGCAAGGACTTCTAGGGGAGCAGTACTTC. The whole variable domain, remainder taken from reference TRBV15 and TRBJ2-7, is DAMVIQNPRYQVTQFGKPVTLSCSQTLNHNVMYWYQQKSSQAPKLLFHYYDKDFNNEADTPDNFQSRRPNTSFCFLDIRSPGLGDTAMYLCATSSQGLLGEQYFGPGTRLTVT.

In this sample, this clonotype turned up many times. The junction and the germline gene differ at one end; a read error may be behind it. The chain combines TRBV5-1 with TRBJ2-1; 7 positions agree with TRBD1. The CDR3 totals 14 residues. Germline V lookup: CDR1 SGHRS, CDR2 YFSETQ. The CDR3 DNA follows: TGTGCCAGCAGTTTAGGACAGGCTTACAATGAGCAGTTCTTC. Translating it yields CASSLGQAYNEQFF.

The sample holds a few counts of this clonotype. The chain is built from TRBV9 and TRBJ2-2; no reliable D call. Germline V gives CDR1 SGDLS, CDR2 YYNGEE. The CDR3 runs 17 residues. The germline V and J ends were trimmed by 3 bases and 1 base, with 16 bases remaining between them. The CDR3 sequence: CASSDPRATQNTGELFF. CDR3 bases: TGTGCCAGCAGCGATCCTCGGGCCACCCAGAACACCGGGGAGCTGTTTTTT.

In this sample, this clonotype turned up a few times. J is TRBJ2-5 and V is TRBV6-1; no firm D call. The CDR3 has 13 residues. Trimming removed 0 bases from V and 7 bases from J, with 9 bases in between. Germline assignment: CDR1 MNHNS and CDR2 SASEGT. The CDR3 sequence: CASSEAGMGTQYF. The CDR3 bases are TGTGCCAGCAGTGAAGCAGGGATGGGGACCCAGTACTTC.

The chain has TRBV7-8 and TRBJ2-1, with a tentative D call TRBD2 (6 bases). V was clipped by 5 bases and J by 6 bases, with 23 bases between them. Looked up from germline, CDR1 is SGHVS and CDR2 is FQNEAQ. This CDR3 region has 17 residues. CDR3 nucleotide sequence: TGTGCCAGCAGCATAATAGGTCGCGGGGCACCCACCAATGAGCAGTTCTTC. Translation gives CASSIIGRGAPTNEQFF.

This sequence joins TRBV6-2 or TRBV6-3 and TRBJ2-1; 9 bases agree with TRBD1. Germline assignment: CDR1 MNHEY and CDR2 SVGEGT. The junction had 9 bases not matched to a gene; V was cut back by 2 bases and J by 7 bases. The CDR3 is made up of 16 amino acids. CDR3 sequence: CASSYPMTGGSNEQFF. The CDR3 coding sequence is TGTGCCAGCAGTTACCCGATGACAGGGGGTTCGAATGAGCAGTTCTTC.

This chain uses TRBV20-1 with TRBJ2-3; TRBD2 might be the D (5 bases). With 6 bases removed from V and 6 bases from J, the gap between germline ends came to 13 bases. CDR1 is DFQATT and CDR2 is SNEGSKA in the germline V gene (reference sequence). This CDR3 contains 12 residues. DNA for the CDR3: TGCAGTGCCAATGGACTCTGGGATACGCAGTATTTT. Its protein product is CSANGLWDTQYF.

V is TRBV10-3 and J is TRBJ1-2, with D possibly TRBD1 on 6 matching bases. CDR3 length: 14 residues. V lost 6 bases and J lost 5, with 16 bases in between. Germline V gene lookup returns CDR1 ENHRY and CDR2 SYGVKD. The CDR3 protein is CAISPQGNSYGYTF. The CDR3 DNA reads as TGTGCCATCAGCCCACAGGGTAACTCGTATGGCTACACCTTC.

V is TRBV19 and J is TRBJ1-1; D gene uncertain. This CDR3 is 14 amino acids long. V was trimmed by 3 bases and J by 3 bases, leaving 11 bases between them. In germline, CDR1 is LNHDA, CDR2 SQIVND (reference sequence). CDR3 DNA: TGTGCCAGTAGTATGGGGTCTCATCACACTGAAGCTTTCTTT. It codes for CASSMGSHHTEAFF.

This clonotype has just a few counts. V gene TRBV20-1 combines with J gene TRBJ1-2; 10 nucleotides align to TRBD1. The germline V gene encodes CDR1 DFQATT and CDR2 SNEGSKA (reference sequence). The CDR3 runs to 14 residues. J was trimmed by 5 bases and V by 4 bases; bases with no gene match: 7. CDR3 residues: CSATSGTGVYGYTF. The CDR3, as DNA: TGCAGTGCTACCTCCGGGACAGGGGTGTATGGCTACACCTTC.

This clonotype was counted at least ten times. CDR3 sequence: CASSFDRNKETQYF. DNA of the CDR3: TGCGCCAGCAGCTTCGACAGGAACAAAGAGACCCAGTACTTC. This sequence joins TRBV5-1 and TRBJ2-5; tentative D call: TRBD1 (6 bases). Trimming shortened V by 2 bases and J by 3 bases, and 11 bases separated the two germline ends. Germline V gene sequence: CDR1 SGHRS, CDR2 YFSETQ. The CDR3 spans 14 residues.